The 7 T cell receptor beta chains below were found in one sample sequenced in a study of cytomegalovirus exposure and HLA in healthy donors. Vbeta (60) and Jbeta (13) primers were used in the PCR. Sequenced by immunoSEQ multiplex PCR; TCRdb stores in-frame clones only, minus some. The sample holds around 120,000 clones, approximately 80% seen once. The sample comprised PBMCs. Source of these receptors: a man younger than 35 in good health and CMV-seronegative.

V gene TRBV19 combines with J gene TRBJ1-5, with unresolved D. Germline V CDR1 and CDR2: LNHDA, SQIVND (reference sequence). The CDR3 spans 14 residues. The germline V and J ends were trimmed by 3 bases and 9 bases, with 15 bases remaining between them. The CDR3 region has the DNA TGTGCCAGTAGTATTGTGGCGGGGAATGGGCCCCAGCATTTT. Translated: CASSIVAGNGPQHF.

The chain combines TRBV14 with TRBJ2-7; D remains unclear. The germline V gene encodes CDR1 SGHDN and CDR2 FVKESK. Trimming left V 4 bases short and J 0 bases short, with 4 bases between. This CDR3 contains 12 residues. CDR3 loop: CASSPSSYEQYF. The DNA for the CDR3 is TGTGCCAGCAGCCCTAGCTCCTACGAGCAGTACTTC.

The CDR3 region is CASSITHTRPAYEQYF. CDR3 DNA sequence: TGTGCCAGTAGTATAACCCACACCCGGCCAGCGTACGAGCAGTACTTC. J is TRBJ2-7 and V is TRBV19; D unclear. This CDR3 has 16 residues. CDR1 LNHDA and CDR2 SQIVND come from the germline V gene (reference sequence). V lost 2 bases and J 4 bases, leaving 18 bases between the germline ends.

Only a few counts were recorded for this clone. The chain links TRBV5-1 to TRBJ1-1; 8 bases align to TRBD1. J gave up 3 bases and V 2 bases, and 18 bases lay outside the gene matches. The CDR3 totals 19 residues. CDR1 is SGHRS, CDR2 YFSETQ, per germline. The CDR3 nucleotides are TGCGCCAGCAGCTTTCCCCCGGGACTGACAGGGGAGGCAGACACTGAAGCTTTCTTT. It specifies CASSFPPGLTGEADTEAFF.

The rearrangement uses TRBV5-1 and TRBJ1-1, with a possible D match to TRBD1 (6 bases). The germline V gene encodes CDR1 SGHRS and CDR2 YFSETQ. The CDR3 runs 13 residues. V dropped 2 bases and J dropped 2 bases, with 7 bases sitting between them. Written as DNA, the CDR3 is TGCGCCAGCAGCTTACAGGGAAACACTGAAGCTTTCTTT. Its protein is CASSLQGNTEAFF.

The chain is built from TRBV15 and TRBJ1-1, with D possibly TRBD1 on 6 matching bases. The germline gives CDR1 LNHNV, CDR2 YYDKDF (reference sequence). V lost 3 bases and J 4 bases, leaving 15 bases between the germline ends. This CDR3 comprises 15 residues. The CDR3: CATSRGAVVPTEAFF. DNA for the CDR3: TGTGCCACCAGCAGGGGGGCGGTTGTCCCCACTGAAGCTTTCTTT.

The chain couples TRBV6-6 to TRBJ2-7, with D tentatively TRBD2 (5 bases). Germline CDR1 MNHNY, CDR2 SVGAGI (reference sequence). The CDR3 contains 16 residues. V lost 6 bases and J 3 bases, leaving 21 bases between the germline ends. CDR3 DNA: TGTGCCAGCAGACAAGCAGGAGGAGGCACCATCTACGAGCAGTACTTC. Protein product: CASRQAGGGTIYEQYF.